This TCR beta chain was recovered during a study of Graves' ophthalmopathy and Graves' hyperthyroidism. Amplified material comprised TCR beta CDR3 regions derived from RNA transcripts. After a first-round RT-PCR with HTBI primers, a second-round multiplex PCR was run. A single record per CDR3 protein comes from TCRdb applying MiXCR to the multiplex PCR reads. Altogether 650,000 to 800,000 distinct CDR3 sequences are present, 35% to 50% being singletons, with the ten largest covering more than 2.5%. Diagnosis used clinical symptoms, serum thyroxine, TRAb, thyroid ultrasound and orbital computed tomography. A volume of over 9 ml of fresh peripheral blood supplied the PBMCs. Material: peripheral blood. This sequence was found in an adult man with Graves' ophthalmopathy.

The CDR3 nucleotides read TGCGCCAGCAGCTTCGAGCTTGTGAACACCGGGGAGCTGTTTTTT. Encoded protein: CASSFELVNTGELFF. This chain uses TRBV5-1 with TRBJ2-2; D ambiguous. The CDR3 runs to 15 residues. In germline, CDR1 is SGHRS, CDR2 YFSETQ. V was clipped by 2 bases and J by 1 base, with 9 bases between them.